Presented here are 12 T cell receptor beta chains from one specimen sequenced in a study of T cell responses to AZD1222 COVID-19 vaccine. Sequencing was performed with immunoSEQ multiplex PCR; in TCRdb, only in-frame clones are kept and a portion is missing. The data contain approximately 120,000 clones, 80% to 90% of them singletons. Sequences were derived from peripheral blood, sampled on day 0 of AZD1222 vaccination. All receptors come from an adult in good health.

V gene TRBV6-5 combines with J gene TRBJ2-7; 11 bases fit TRBD2. CDR3 length: 15 residues. After removal of 6 bases from V and 1 base from J, the junction contained 5 bases not matched to a gene. Germline V gives CDR1 MNHEY, CDR2 SVGAGI. The CDR3 is CASSLTSGGSYEQYF. CDR3 nucleotides: TGTGCCAGCAGCCTCACTAGCGGGGGTTCCTACGAGCAGTACTTC.

The gene calls are TRBV5-1 and TRBJ2-3, with D possibly TRBD1 on 6 matching bases. The CDR3 loop spans 16 amino acids. Germline V gene data show CDR1 as SGHRS and CDR2 as YFSETQ. V lost 4 bases, J lost 0 bases, and 15 bases lay in between. The CDR3 DNA sequence: TGCGCCAGCAGCCCATTTGGGGGCGACAGCACAGATACGCAGTATTTT. This translates into CASSPFGGDSTDTQYF.

The chain joins TRBV2 to TRBJ1-5; 9 bases match TRBD1. J was trimmed by 4 bases and V by 5 bases; bases with no gene match: 6. The CDR3 contains 15 residues. The germline V gene has CDR1 SNHLY and CDR2 FYNNEI. In nucleotides, the CDR3 is TGTGCCAGCAGTATAAAACAGGGGGCGAATCAGCCCCAGCATTTT. Translation: CASSIKQGANQPQHF.

The CDR3 coding sequence is TGCGCCAGCAGCCAAGTCTCTCATCGGGGAACTAGCACAGATACGCAGTATTTT. Protein sequence: CASSQVSHRGTSTDTQYF. The V call is TRBV4-1, the J call TRBJ2-3; tentative D call: TRBD2 (5 bases). Per the germline V gene, CDR1 is MGHRA and CDR2 is YSYEKL. V shed 1 base and J shed 0 bases, with 17 bases lying between them. This CDR3 is built from 18 residues.

This clone was seen just once. The rearrangement joins TRBV7-9 to TRBJ1-1; D not resolved. V was pared by 5 bases and J by 3 bases, with 4 bases between. Germline V gene lookup returns CDR1 SEHNR and CDR2 FQNEAQ (reference sequence). The CDR3 is made up of 11 amino acids. The CDR3 here is CASSRDTEAFF. The CDR3 region has the DNA TGTGCCAGCAGCCGAGACACTGAAGCTTTCTTT. The full variable domain, in which reference TRBV7-9 and TRBJ1-1 provide the parts outside the CDR3, is DTGVSQNPRHKITKRGQNVTFRCDPISEHNRLYWYRQTLGQGPEFLTYFQNEAQLEKSRLLSDRFSAERPKGSFSTLEIQRTEQGDSAMYLCASSRDTEAFFGQGTRLTVV.

The genes are TRBV6-2 or TRBV6-3 and TRBJ1-5; a weak D match, TRBD1 (6 bases). Germline V gives CDR1 MNHEY, CDR2 SVGEGT. The CDR3 has 14 residues. The V gene lost 5 bases and the J gene lost 7 bases, with 15 bases spanning the gap. As DNA, the CDR3 is TGTGCCAGCAGTCTTCGGGGGCAAGAACAGCCCCAGCATTTT. Its protein product is CASSLRGQEQPQHF.

The rearrangement links TRBV19 to TRBJ2-7; D is possibly TRBD1 (5 bases). Germline CDR1 is LNHDA and CDR2 is SQIVND (reference sequence). Between the trimmed V and J ends, which lost 1 base and 3 bases, there was a span of 10 bases. The length of the CDR3 is 14 residues. CDR3 region: CASSIGARGYEQYF. CDR3 nucleotides: TGTGCCAGTAGTATAGGCGCAAGGGGCTACGAGCAGTACTTC.

CDR3 protein: CASSLWARGRTEAFF. CDR3 nucleotide sequence: TGTGCCAGCAGTTTATGGGCCAGGGGGCGAACTGAAGCTTTCTTT. The chain uses TRBV28 and TRBJ1-1; TRBD1 aligns across 8 bases. From germline, CDR1 is MDHEN and CDR2 SYDVKM. The CDR3 has 15 amino acids. J lost 5 bases, V lost 0 bases, and 5 bases had no gene match.

The chain recombines TRBV5-4 with TRBJ2-5; possible D gene TRBD2, 7 bases. There are 16 residues in the CDR3. V lost 5 bases and J lost 7, with 24 bases in between. Germline CDR1 and CDR2: SGHNT and YYREEE (reference sequence). Written as DNA, the CDR3 is TGTGCCAGCAGTCTAGGGGGGGCGGCCCGAATCGGGACCCAGTACTTC. As protein: CASSLGGAARIGTQYF. The entire variable domain, with the rest obtained from reference TRBV5-4 and TRBJ2-5, is as follows: ETGVTQSPTHLIKTRGQQVTLRCSSQSGHNTVSWYQQALGQGPQFIFQYYREEENGRGNFPPRFSGLQFPNYSSELNVNALELDDSALYLCASSLGGAARIGTQYFGPGTRLLVL.

The chain recombines TRBV6-5 with TRBJ1-4; no firm D call. CDR3 length: 13 residues. Per germline, CDR1 MNHEY and CDR2 SVGAGI. V was pared by 8 bases and J by 6 bases, with 13 bases between. CDR3 residues: CASRGEGYEKLFF. Here the CDR3 DNA reads TGTGCCAGCCGAGGCGAGGGTTATGAAAAACTGTTTTTT.

The chain has TRBV30 and TRBJ1-1; the match to TRBD1 covers 9 bases. Trimming removed 3 bases from V and 8 bases from J; junction bases left unmatched: 1. Germline V gives CDR1 GTSNPN, CDR2 SVGIG (reference sequence). This CDR3 comprises 11 residues. The CDR3 DNA sequence: TGTGCCTGGAGAGGGACAGGGGAAGCTTTCTTT. It encodes CAWRGTGEAFF.

The chain recombines TRBV29-1 with TRBJ2-5, with D possibly being TRBD1 (6 bases). The CDR3 is made up of 11 amino acids. Germline V gene data show CDR1 as SQVTM and CDR2 as ANQGSEA. V was cut by 7 bases and J by 5 bases, with 11 bases left in between. As DNA, the CDR3 is TGCAGCGCCAGACAGGAGGAGACCCAGTACTTC. It encodes CSARQEETQYF.